Presented here are 25 T cell receptor beta chains from one specimen sequenced in a study of control samples from healthy donors and cancer patients. Libraries were prepared by immunoSEQ multiplex PCR; TCRdb keeps only in-frame clonotypes and omits some of them. The repertoire holds roughly 140,000 clones, over 90% seen once, with approximately 2.5% in the top ten. The sequenced material came from blood. These receptors were taken from a man in his forties or fifties in good health.

V usage is TRBV7-8 and J usage is TRBJ1-2; D perhaps matches TRBD1 (5 bases). The CDR3 totals 15 residues. Germline V CDR1 and CDR2: SGHVS, FQNEAQ. V lost 5 bases, J lost 1 base, and 14 bases lay in between. The CDR3 spells CASSLSGQGNYGYTF. DNA of the CDR3: TGTGCCAGCAGCCTCTCGGGGCAGGGTAACTATGGCTACACCTTC.

This clone was observed a single time. V is TRBV3-1 (or the pseudogene TRBV3-2) and J is TRBJ2-3; D is possibly TRBD1 (5 bases). The germline gives CDR1 LGHDT, CDR2 YNNKEL (reference sequence). V lost 4 bases to trimming and J lost 1 base, with 6 bases between them. This CDR3 is built from 13 residues. Written as DNA, the CDR3 is TGTGCCAGCAGCCCCAGGGGCACAGATACGCAGTATTTT. This codes for CASSPRGTDTQYF.

The V call is TRBV6-5, the J call TRBJ1-2; D is unresolved. This CDR3 comprises 14 residues. V lost 6 bases to trimming and J lost 0 bases, with 11 bases between them. In germline, CDR1 is MNHEY, CDR2 SVGAGI. The CDR3 is CASRKSGTNYGYTF. CDR3 DNA sequence: TGTGCCAGCAGGAAGAGCGGTACTAACTATGGCTACACCTTC.

The J gene is TRBJ1-3, the V gene TRBV5-5; D ambiguous. With 4 bases removed from V and 2 bases from J, the gap between germline ends came to 16 bases. The germline CDR1 and CDR2 sequences are SGHKS and YYEKEE (reference sequence). The CDR3 is 16 residues long. The CDR3 reads CASSPQLFNAGNTIYF. The DNA for the CDR3 is TGTGCCAGCAGCCCGCAATTGTTTAACGCTGGAAACACCATATATTTT.

This clone occurred once. The chain combines TRBV11-2 with TRBJ1-5; D not resolved. CDR3 length: 13 amino acids. Trimming took 3 bases from V and 5 from J, leaving 8 bases between them. Germline CDR1 SGHAT, CDR2 FQNNGV. The CDR3 loop is CASSFAAYQPQHF. In nucleotides, the CDR3 is TGTGCCAGCAGCTTTGCGGCTTATCAGCCCCAGCATTTT.

The chain combines TRBV5-5 with TRBJ1-5; D possibly corresponds to TRBD1 (6 bases). Per germline, CDR1 SGHKS and CDR2 YYEKEE (reference sequence). The CDR3 covers 16 residues. V was pared by 4 bases and J by 0 bases, with 14 bases between. CDR3 in amino acids: CASSQGTPYSNQPQHF. The CDR3 DNA follows: TGTGCCAGCAGCCAGGGGACACCCTATAGCAATCAGCCCCAGCATTTT.

The chain links TRBV27 to TRBJ1-5; 7 nucleotides match TRBD1. The germline gives CDR1 MNHEY, CDR2 SMNVEV (reference sequence). The CDR3 extends over 13 amino acids. The J segment lost 7 bases and the V segment lost 5 bases, leaving 5 bases of the junction unmatched. The CDR3 bases are TGTGCCAGCAGTAAGGGGGCGCGACAGCCCCAGCATTTT. Protein: CASSKGARQPQHF.

The CDR3: CASRFFGWTNEKLFF. As DNA, the CDR3 is TGTGCCAGCAGATTCTTTGGATGGACTAATGAAAAACTGTTTTTT. The chain carries TRBV7-6 and TRBJ1-4, with D unresolved. V lost 6 bases and J lost 2, with 13 bases in between. Germline-derived CDR1 and CDR2 are SGHVS and FNYEAQ. The CDR3 contains 15 residues. The full variable domain, completed using reference TRBV7-6 and TRBJ1-4, is GAGVSQSPRYKVTKRGQDVALRCDPISGHVSLYWYRQALGQGPEFLTYFNYEAQQDKSGLPNDRFSAERPEGSISTLTIQRTEQRDSAMYRCASRFFGWTNEKLFFGSGTQLSVL.

This rearrangement joins TRBV18 to TRBJ1-5; TRBD1 might be the D (5 bases). CDR1 is KGHSH, CDR2 LQKENI, per germline. This CDR3 has 15 amino acids. Between the trimmed V and J ends, which lost 3 bases and 9 bases, there was a span of 18 bases. The CDR3: CASSPTGTASWPQHF. CDR3 DNA: TGTGCCAGCTCACCTACCGGGACGGCTTCTTGGCCCCAGCATTTT. Full variable domain (rest looked up from reference TRBV18 and TRBJ1-5): NAGVMQNPRHLVRRRGQEARLRCSPMKGHSHVYWYRQLPEEGLKFMVYLQKENIIDESGMPKERFSAEFPKEGPSILRIQQVVRGDSAAYFCASSPTGTASWPQHFGDGTRLSIL.

The V gene is TRBV28, the J gene TRBJ1-1, with D maybe TRBD1 (5 bases). The CDR3 totals 12 residues. Germline values: CDR1 MDHEN, CDR2 SYDVKM. Trimming shortened V by 8 bases and J by 4 bases, and 11 bases separated the two germline ends. CDR3 DNA: TGTGCCAGCGGCCCTAGGGGCACTGAAGCTTTCTTT. This sequence encodes CASGPRGTEAFF.

V gene TRBV7-9 combines with J gene TRBJ2-5; 8 positions match TRBD2. J gave up 4 bases and V 1 base, and 5 bases lay outside the gene matches. The CDR3 covers 15 residues. Looked up from germline, CDR1 is SEHNR and CDR2 is FQNEAQ (reference sequence). For the CDR3, the DNA is TGTGCCAGCAGCTTAGGCGGGAGGCCAGTAGAGACCCAGTACTTC. Translating it yields CASSLGGRPVETQYF.

This clone was observed a handful of times. The chain is built from TRBV5-6 and TRBJ1-1; no definite D call. The germline gives CDR1 SGHDT, CDR2 YYEEEE. With 7 bases removed from V and 3 bases from J, the gap between germline ends came to 19 bases. The CDR3 has 15 amino acids. For the CDR3, the DNA is TGTGCCAGCCAAAGTACCAGACCTTGGGACACTGAAGCTTTCTTT. Translation: CASQSTRPWDTEAFF.

This chain links TRBV6-5 with TRBJ1-2, with no clear D. Germline lookup yields CDR1 MNHEY and CDR2 SVGAGI. The CDR3 extends over 12 amino acids. Deletions cut 10 bases from V and 4 bases from J, with 13 bases between. CDR3 DNA sequence: TGTGCCACCAGCACGGGAGGCTATGGCTACACCTTC. Its translation: CATSTGGYGYTF.

The gene calls are TRBV7-9 and TRBJ1-4; 8 bases are a match to TRBD1. The CDR3 spans 14 residues. Germline CDR1 reads SEHNR; CDR2 reads FQNEAQ (reference sequence). With V trimmed by 5 bases and J by 8 bases, 7 bases remained unmatched. Here the CDR3 DNA reads TGTGCCAGCAGCCGTGGACAGGGTCGAGAAAAACTGTTTTTT. Its translation: CASSRGQGREKLFF.

The chain recombines TRBV7-9 with TRBJ2-7; D ambiguous. V was clipped by 5 bases and J by 1 base, with 15 bases between them. This CDR3 has 15 residues. Germline-derived CDR1 and CDR2 are SEHNR and FQNEAQ (reference sequence). DNA for the CDR3: TGTGCCAGCAGCCCCGCAAGAATCAGGTCCTACGAGCAGTACTTC. Translating it yields CASSPARIRSYEQYF.

The chain couples TRBV18 to TRBJ2-2, with D maybe TRBD2 (6 bases). V was cut by 5 bases and J by 1 base, with 11 bases left in between. Germline V gives CDR1 KGHSH, CDR2 LQKENI. The CDR3 runs 15 residues. In nucleotides, the CDR3 is TGTGCCAGCTCATCGGGGACTGTGAACACCGGGGAGCTGTTTTTT. Amino acids: CASSSGTVNTGELFF.

CDR3 residues: CAWSTPKLATVEQFF. The CDR3 DNA reads as TGTGCCTGGAGTACTCCTAAGCTAGCCACAGTTGAGCAGTTCTTC. This chain links TRBV30 with TRBJ2-1, with D possibly matching TRBD2 (5 bases). The V end was cut by 2 bases, the J end by 9 bases, with 20 bases between. Germline loops: CDR1 GTSNPN, CDR2 SVGIG (reference sequence). This CDR3 contains 15 residues.

The chain recombines TRBV10-1 with TRBJ2-3; 8 bases map to TRBD1. This CDR3 is built from 15 residues. Germline trimming cut 7 bases from V and 5 bases from J; bases unmatched to any gene: 11. Germline V gene data show CDR1 as WNHNN and CDR2 as SYGVQD (reference sequence). For the CDR3, the DNA is TGCGCCAGCACCTATGACAGGGGAGCTGGAGATACGCAGTATTTT. Encoded protein: CASTYDRGAGDTQYF.

The rearrangement joins TRBV5-4 to TRBJ2-2, with TRBD1 matching over 10 bases. Germline assignment: CDR1 SGHNT and CDR2 YYREEE (reference sequence). The ends lost 0 bases at V and 6 bases at J; junction bases unmatched: 5. The CDR3 has 16 residues. As DNA, the CDR3 is TGTGCCAGCAGCTTGGTGTTGGGACAGGGGCCCGGGGAGCTGTTTTTT. This codes for CASSLVLGQGPGELFF.

This chain connects TRBV30 to TRBJ1-5; the D gene is possibly TRBD1 (5 bases). The CDR3 runs 13 residues. Trimming took off 1 base at V and 7 bases at J, with 11 bases between the two ends. Germline V gene data show CDR1 as GTSNPN and CDR2 as SVGIG (reference sequence). The CDR3 sequence is CAWSEGSVQPQHF. CDR3 DNA sequence: TGTGCCTGGAGTGAGGGGTCGGTCCAGCCCCAGCATTTT.

This chain connects TRBV5-1 to TRBJ1-4; D gene unclear. Trimming left V 0 bases short and J 4 bases short, with 7 bases between. The germline V gene has CDR1 SGHRS and CDR2 YFSETQ. This CDR3 has 14 residues. The CDR3 sequence: CASSLDGYNEKLFF. CDR3 nucleotides: TGCGCCAGCAGCTTGGATGGATATAATGAAAAACTGTTTTTT.

The chain recombines TRBV10-3 with TRBJ2-3; D is perhaps TRBD2 (6 bases). The CDR3 totals 15 residues. V lost 3 bases and J lost 4, with 14 bases in between. Germline V gives CDR1 ENHRY, CDR2 SYGVKD. As DNA, the CDR3 is TGTGCCATCAGTGATCGACTAGAAAGCTCAGATACGCAGTATTTT. It encodes CAISDRLESSDTQYF.

The chain links TRBV29-1 to TRBJ1-3; the D is unclear. V gave up 4 bases and J gave up 3 bases, with 13 bases separating them. The germline V gene has CDR1 SQVTM and CDR2 ANQGSEA. This CDR3 spans 14 amino acids. The CDR3 spells CSVVIGVRGNTIYF. The CDR3, as DNA: TGCAGCGTTGTAATTGGGGTACGTGGAAACACCATATATTTT. The full variable domain, in which reference TRBV29-1 and TRBJ1-3 provide the parts outside the CDR3, is SAVISQKPSRDICQRGTSLTIQCQVDSQVTMMFWYRQQPGQSLTLIATANQGSEATYESGFVIDKFPISRPNLTFSTLTVSNMSPEDSSIYLCSVVIGVRGNTIYFGEGSWLTVV.

The gene calls are TRBV19 and TRBJ2-1; D not certain. V was cut by 6 bases and J by 8 bases, with 11 bases left in between. Germline V gives CDR1 LNHDA, CDR2 SQIVND (reference sequence). The CDR3 is made up of 12 amino acids. CDR3 coding DNA: TGTGCCAGTAGCTACCATACGGATGAGCAGTTCTTC. It encodes CASSYHTDEQFF.

This chain uses TRBV3-1 (or the pseudogene TRBV3-2) with TRBJ1-2; D is unclear. The length of the CDR3 is 15 residues. V lost 0 bases and J lost 5, with 13 bases in between. The germline CDR1 and CDR2 sequences are LGHDT and YNNKEL (reference sequence). The CDR3 DNA reads TGTGCCAGCAGCCAAGATCCTAACACCAGATATGGCTACACCTTC. Translating gives CASSQDPNTRYGYTF.